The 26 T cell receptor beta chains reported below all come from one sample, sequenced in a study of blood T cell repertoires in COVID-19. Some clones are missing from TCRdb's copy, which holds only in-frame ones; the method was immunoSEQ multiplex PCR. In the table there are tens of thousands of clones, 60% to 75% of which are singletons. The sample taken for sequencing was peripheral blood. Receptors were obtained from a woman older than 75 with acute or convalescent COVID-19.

CDR3 amino acids: CASTSGVASHNEQFF. CDR3 coding DNA: TGTGCCAGCACTTCAGGGGTAGCGAGCCACAATGAGCAGTTCTTC. V and J are TRBV6-6 and TRBJ2-1; tentative D call: TRBD1 (6 bases). The CDR3 has 15 amino acids. Germline assignment: CDR1 MNHNY and CDR2 SVGAGI (reference sequence). The ends were cut back, 7 bases at V and 5 bases at J, with 18 bases in the middle.

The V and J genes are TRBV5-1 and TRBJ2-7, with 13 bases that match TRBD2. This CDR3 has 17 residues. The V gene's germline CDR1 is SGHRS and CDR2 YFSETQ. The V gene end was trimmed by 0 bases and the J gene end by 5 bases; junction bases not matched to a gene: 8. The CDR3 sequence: CASSLARTSGRGDEQYF. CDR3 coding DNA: TGCGCCAGCAGCTTGGCCCGGACTAGCGGGAGAGGGGACGAGCAGTACTTC. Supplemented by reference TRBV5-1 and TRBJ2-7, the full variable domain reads KAGVTQTPRYLIKTRGQQVTLSCSPISGHRSVSWYQQTPGQGLQFLFEYFSETQRNKGNFPGRFSGRQFSNSRSEMNVSTLELGDSALYLCASSLARTSGRGDEQYFGPGTRLTVT.

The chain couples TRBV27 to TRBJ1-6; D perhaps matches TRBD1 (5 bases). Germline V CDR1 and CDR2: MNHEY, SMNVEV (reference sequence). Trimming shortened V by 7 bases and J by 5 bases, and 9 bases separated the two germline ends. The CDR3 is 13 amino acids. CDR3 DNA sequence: TGTGCCAGCACCCAGGGAAATAATTCACCCCTCCACTTT. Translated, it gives CASTQGNNSPLHF.

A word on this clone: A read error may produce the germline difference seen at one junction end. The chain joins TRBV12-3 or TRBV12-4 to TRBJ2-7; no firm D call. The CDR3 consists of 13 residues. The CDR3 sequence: CASSLALEAAPSF. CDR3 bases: TGTGCCAGCAGTTTAGCGTTAGAGGCAGCCCCCTCCTTC.

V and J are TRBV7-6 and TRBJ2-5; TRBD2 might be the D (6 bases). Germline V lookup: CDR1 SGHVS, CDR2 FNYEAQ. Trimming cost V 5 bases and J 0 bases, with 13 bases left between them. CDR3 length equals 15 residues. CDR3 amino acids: CASSHPRGYQETQYF. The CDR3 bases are TGTGCCAGCAGCCACCCACGGGGGTACCAAGAGACCCAGTACTTC.

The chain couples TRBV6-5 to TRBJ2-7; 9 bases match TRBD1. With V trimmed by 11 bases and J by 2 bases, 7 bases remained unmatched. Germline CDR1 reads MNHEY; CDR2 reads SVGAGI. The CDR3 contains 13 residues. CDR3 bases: TGTGCCGGCTTCCGGGACAGGGCCTACGAGCAGTACTTC. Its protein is CAGFRDRAYEQYF.

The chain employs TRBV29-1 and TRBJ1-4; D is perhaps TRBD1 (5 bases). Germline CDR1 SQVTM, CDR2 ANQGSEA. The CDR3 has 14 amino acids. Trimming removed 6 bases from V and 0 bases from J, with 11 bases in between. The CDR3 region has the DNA TGCAGCGTCGCCCAGACAGCAACTAATGAAAAACTGTTTTTT. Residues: CSVAQTATNEKLFF.

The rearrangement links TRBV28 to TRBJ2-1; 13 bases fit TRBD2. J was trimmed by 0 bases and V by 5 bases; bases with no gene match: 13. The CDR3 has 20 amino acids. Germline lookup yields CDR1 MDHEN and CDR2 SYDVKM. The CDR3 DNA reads TGTGCCAGCAGTAAGGGACTAGCGGGATTGATTGGTACCTCCTACAATGAGCAGTTCTTC. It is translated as CASSKGLAGLIGTSYNEQFF.

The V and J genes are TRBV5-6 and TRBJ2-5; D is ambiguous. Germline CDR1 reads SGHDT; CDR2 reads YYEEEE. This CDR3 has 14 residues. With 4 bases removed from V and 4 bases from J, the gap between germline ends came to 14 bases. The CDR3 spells CASSIPILAETQYF. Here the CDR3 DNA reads TGTGCCAGCAGCATACCGATCTTGGCAGAGACCCAGTACTTC.

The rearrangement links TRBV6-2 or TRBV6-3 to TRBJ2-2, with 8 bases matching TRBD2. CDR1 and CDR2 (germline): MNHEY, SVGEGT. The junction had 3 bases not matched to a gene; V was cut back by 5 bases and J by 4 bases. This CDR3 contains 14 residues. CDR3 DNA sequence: TGTGCCAGCAGTGCACTAGCGGCCACCGGGGAGCTGTTTTTT. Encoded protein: CASSALAATGELFF.

The CDR3 DNA is TGTGCCAGCAGCCGCAGTGCGGGGGGGGTGAACACCGGGGAGCTGTTTTTT. This gives the protein CASSRSAGGVNTGELFF. The chain links TRBV4-2 to TRBJ2-2, with 9 positions matching TRBD2. This CDR3 has 17 amino acids. CDR1 LGHNA and CDR2 YNFKEQ come from the germline V gene. J gave up 1 base and V 4 bases, and 7 bases lay outside the gene matches.

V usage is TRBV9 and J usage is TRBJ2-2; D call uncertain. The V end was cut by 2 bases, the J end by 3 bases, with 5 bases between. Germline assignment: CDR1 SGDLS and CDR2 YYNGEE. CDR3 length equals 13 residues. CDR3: CASSVVYTGELFF. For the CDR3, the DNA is TGTGCCAGCAGCGTCGTATACACCGGGGAGCTGTTTTTT.

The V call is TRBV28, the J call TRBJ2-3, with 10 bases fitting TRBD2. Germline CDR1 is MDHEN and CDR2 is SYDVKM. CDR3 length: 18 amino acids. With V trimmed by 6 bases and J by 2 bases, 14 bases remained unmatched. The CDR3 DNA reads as TGTGCCAGCAGATCTACCCCAATTACTAGCGGGGTCACAGATACGCAGTATTTT. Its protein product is CASRSTPITSGVTDTQYF.

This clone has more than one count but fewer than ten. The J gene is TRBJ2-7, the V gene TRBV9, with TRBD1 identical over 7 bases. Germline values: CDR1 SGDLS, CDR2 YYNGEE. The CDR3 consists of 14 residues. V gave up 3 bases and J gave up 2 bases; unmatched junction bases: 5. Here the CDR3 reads CASSAGQSTYEQYF. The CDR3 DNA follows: TGTGCCAGCAGCGCGGGACAGTCTACCTACGAGCAGTACTTC. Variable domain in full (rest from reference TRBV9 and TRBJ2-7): DSGVTQTPKHLITATGQRVTLRCSPRSGDLSVYWYQQSLDQGLQFLIQYYNGEERAKGNILERFSAQQFPDLHSELNLSSLELGDSALYFCASSAGQSTYEQYFGPGTRLTVT.

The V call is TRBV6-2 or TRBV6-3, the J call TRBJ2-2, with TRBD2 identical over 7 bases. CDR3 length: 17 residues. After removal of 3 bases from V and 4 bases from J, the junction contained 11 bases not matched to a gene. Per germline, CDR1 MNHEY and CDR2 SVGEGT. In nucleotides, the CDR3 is TGTGCCAGCAGTTATGTGCCGGGACTACTGCCCACCGGGGAGCTGTTTTTT. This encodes CASSYVPGLLPTGELFF.

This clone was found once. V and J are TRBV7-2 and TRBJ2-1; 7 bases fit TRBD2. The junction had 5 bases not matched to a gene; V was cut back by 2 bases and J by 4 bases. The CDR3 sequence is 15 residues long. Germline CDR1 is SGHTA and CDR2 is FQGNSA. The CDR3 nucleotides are TGTGCCAGCAGCTTACCGGGACTAAAATACAATGAGCAGTTCTTC. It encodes CASSLPGLKYNEQFF.

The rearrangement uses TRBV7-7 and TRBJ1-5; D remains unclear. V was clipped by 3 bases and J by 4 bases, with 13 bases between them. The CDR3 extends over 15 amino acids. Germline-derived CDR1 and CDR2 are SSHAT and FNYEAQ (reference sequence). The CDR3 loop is CASSFRRQRNQPQHF. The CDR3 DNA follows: TGTGCCAGCAGCTTTCGGCGGCAGCGGAATCAGCCCCAGCATTTT.

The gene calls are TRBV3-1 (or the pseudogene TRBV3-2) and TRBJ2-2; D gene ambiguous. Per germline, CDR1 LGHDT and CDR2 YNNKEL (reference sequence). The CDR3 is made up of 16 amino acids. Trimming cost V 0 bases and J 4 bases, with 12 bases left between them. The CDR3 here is CASSQDLVTPTGELFF. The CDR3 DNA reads TGTGCCAGCAGCCAAGATTTGGTGACACCCACCGGGGAGCTGTTTTTT.

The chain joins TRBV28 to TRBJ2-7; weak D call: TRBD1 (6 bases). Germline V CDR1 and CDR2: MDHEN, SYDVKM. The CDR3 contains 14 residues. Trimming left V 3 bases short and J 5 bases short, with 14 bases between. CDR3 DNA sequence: TGTGCCAGCAGTTTCTCAGGGGAGAAGAACGAGCAGTACTTC. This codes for CASSFSGEKNEQYF.

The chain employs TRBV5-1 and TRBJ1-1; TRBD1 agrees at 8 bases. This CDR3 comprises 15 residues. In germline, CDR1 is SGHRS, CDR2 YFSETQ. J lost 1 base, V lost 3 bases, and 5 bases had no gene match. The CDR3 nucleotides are TGCGCCAGCAGCTCTCTACAGGGGGAGAACACTGAAGCTTTCTTT. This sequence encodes CASSSLQGENTEAFF.

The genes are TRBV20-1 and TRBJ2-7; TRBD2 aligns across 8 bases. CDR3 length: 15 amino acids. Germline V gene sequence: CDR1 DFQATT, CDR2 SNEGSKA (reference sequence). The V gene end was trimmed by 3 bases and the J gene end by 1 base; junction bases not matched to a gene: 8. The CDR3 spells CSASARRLASYEQYF. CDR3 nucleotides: TGCAGTGCTAGTGCCCGACGACTAGCGTCCTACGAGCAGTACTTC.

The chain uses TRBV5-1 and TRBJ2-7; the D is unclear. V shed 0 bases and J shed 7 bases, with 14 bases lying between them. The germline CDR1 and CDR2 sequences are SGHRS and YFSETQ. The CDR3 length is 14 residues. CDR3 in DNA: TGCGCCAGCAGCTTGGGTCGGATCTACGGGGAGCAGTACTTC. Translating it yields CASSLGRIYGEQYF.

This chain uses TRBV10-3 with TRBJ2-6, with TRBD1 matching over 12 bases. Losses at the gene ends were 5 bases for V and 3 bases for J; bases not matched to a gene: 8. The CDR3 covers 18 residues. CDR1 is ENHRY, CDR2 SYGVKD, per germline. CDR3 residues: CAISTPGQGAFGANVLTF. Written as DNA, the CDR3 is TGTGCCATCAGTACACCGGGACAGGGGGCTTTTGGGGCCAACGTCCTGACTTTC.

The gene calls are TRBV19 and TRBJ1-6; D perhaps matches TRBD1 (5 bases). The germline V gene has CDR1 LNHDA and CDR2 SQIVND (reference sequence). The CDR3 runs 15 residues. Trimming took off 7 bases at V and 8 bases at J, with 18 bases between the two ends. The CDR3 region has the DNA TGTGCCAGTACCCCATTGGGGGGTCTCGATTCACCCCTCCACTTT. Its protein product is CASTPLGGLDSPLHF.

CDR3: CASSPTGLGMYEQYF. In nucleotides, the CDR3 is TGTGCCAGCAGCCCCACAGGGTTGGGTATGTACGAGCAGTACTTC. J is TRBJ2-7 and V is TRBV7-2; TRBD1 might be the D (6 bases). The CDR3 runs to 15 residues. The V gene's germline CDR1 is SGHTA and CDR2 FQGNSA. V gave up 5 bases and J gave up 4 bases, with 18 bases separating them.

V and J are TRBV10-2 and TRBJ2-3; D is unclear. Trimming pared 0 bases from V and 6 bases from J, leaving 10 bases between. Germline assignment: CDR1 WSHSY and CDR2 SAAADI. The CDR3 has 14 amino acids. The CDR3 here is CASSESTLLDTQYF. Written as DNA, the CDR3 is TGCGCCAGCAGTGAGTCGACTCTGTTGGATACGCAGTATTTT.